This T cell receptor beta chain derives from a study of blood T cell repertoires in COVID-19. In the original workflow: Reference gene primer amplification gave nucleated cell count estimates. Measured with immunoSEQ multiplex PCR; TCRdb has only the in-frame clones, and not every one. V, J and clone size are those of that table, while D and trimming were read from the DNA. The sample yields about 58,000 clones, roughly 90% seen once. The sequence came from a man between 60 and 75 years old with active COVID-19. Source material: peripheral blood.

As DNA, the CDR3 is TGTGCCAGCAGCCCCTCGAGCTCCTACAATGAGCAGTTCTTC. Its translation is CASSPSSSYNEQFF. The chain employs TRBV3-1 (or the pseudogene TRBV3-2) and TRBJ2-1, with D unclear. Germline V gene lookup returns CDR1 LGHDT and CDR2 YNNKEL (reference sequence). Trimming took off 4 bases at V and 0 bases at J, with 7 bases between the two ends. CDR3 length equals 14 residues.